This entry concerns a single T cell receptor (beta chain). The sample is drawn from a study of control samples from healthy donors and cancer patients. Only in-frame clones appear in the TCRdb table, and some are missing; sequencing was by immunoSEQ multiplex PCR. The sample contains approximately 30,000 clones, more than 75% of which appear only once. J gave up 6 bases and V 4 bases, and 7 bases lay outside the gene matches. From germline, CDR1 is SGHRS and CDR2 YFSETQ. The CDR3 is 15 amino acids. This clonotype originated in a woman in her 40s with lung cancer. Sequenced sample: PBMCs. The chain links TRBV5-1 to TRBJ2-1, with 10 bases that match TRBD1. The CDR3 protein is CASSAGQGIGNEQFF. The CDR3 DNA reads TGCGCCAGCAGCGCGGGACAGGGGATAGGCAATGAGCAGTTCTTC.